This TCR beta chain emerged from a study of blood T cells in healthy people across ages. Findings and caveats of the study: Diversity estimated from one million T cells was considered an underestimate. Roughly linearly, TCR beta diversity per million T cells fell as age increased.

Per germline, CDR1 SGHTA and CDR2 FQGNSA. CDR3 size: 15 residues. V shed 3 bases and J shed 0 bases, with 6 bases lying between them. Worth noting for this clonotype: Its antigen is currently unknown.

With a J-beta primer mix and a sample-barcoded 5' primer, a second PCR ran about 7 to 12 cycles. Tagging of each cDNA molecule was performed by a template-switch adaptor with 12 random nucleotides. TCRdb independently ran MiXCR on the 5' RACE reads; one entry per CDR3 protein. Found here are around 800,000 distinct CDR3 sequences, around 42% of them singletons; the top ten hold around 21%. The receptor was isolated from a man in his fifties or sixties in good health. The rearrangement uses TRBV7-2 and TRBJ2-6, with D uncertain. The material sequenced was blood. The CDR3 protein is CASSFGRSGANVLTF. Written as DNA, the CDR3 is TGTGCCAGCAGCTTCGGCCGCTCTGGGGCCAACGTCCTGACTTTC.